This T cell receptor (beta chain) is from a study of blood T cell repertoires in COVID-19. Overall study context: Whether acute or convalescent, the COVID-19 samples came from the United States, Italy and Spain. PBMCs, B-cell-depleted T cells, or T cells provided the cDNA or gDNA that made up the material.

This clone showed up just a few times. Recruitment covered 20 to 25 US areas and drew participants whose ages spanned roughly 18 to 95 years. The length of the CDR3 is 14 residues. Trimming cost V 5 bases and J 9 bases, with 14 bases left between them. Looked up from germline, CDR1 is MNHEY and CDR2 is SVGAGI. In the source study's methods: Reference gene primer amplification yielded estimated nucleated cell counts. Profiled with immunoSEQ multiplex PCR; TCRdb holds only in-frame clones, not every one. V, J and clone size are those of that table, while D and trimming were read from the DNA. The sample records roughly 400,000 clones, approximately 91% being singletons.

The chain employs TRBV6-5 and TRBJ1-6; D is perhaps TRBD1 (6 bases). Source material: PBMCs or T cells enriched from blood (not recorded which). This receptor was identified in a woman between 35 and 50 years old with acute COVID-19. CDR3 coding DNA: TGTGCCAGCAGTACGGGACAACTGGGTTCACCCCTCCACTTT. This translates into CASSTGQLGSPLHF.